This TCR beta chain was obtained from a study of cytomegalovirus exposure and HLA in healthy donors. About the study: Among around 180 million T cells, an earlier analysis found approximately 110 million unique TCR beta sequences. Drawn from HLA-typed donors, 65 million to 100 million unique TCRs were held in an early data release. General study results and limits: Donors belonging to an Asian-associated ancestry cluster reportedly showed fewer N-insertions in productive TCRs than the roughly 670-donor mean, according to what a later analysis found. Later on, analysis showed that most CMV-associated TCR beta chains appeared to be HLA-restricted.

The PCR was carried out with 60 Vbeta primers and 13 Jbeta primers. The data were produced by immunoSEQ multiplex PCR, yet TCRdb's version contains in-frame clones alone and is incomplete. The table shows 100,000 to 150,000 clones, with around 77% occurring only once. CDR1 is SGHNT and CDR2 is YENEEA in the germline V gene. The length of the CDR3 is 16 residues. The V segment lost 5 bases and the J segment 7 bases; nucleotides outside the gene matches: 14. Comment on this clone: No antigen is known for it.

The sequencing sample was made of PBMCs. The source is a human donor in good health. The chain uses TRBV11-3 and TRBJ2-1, with 7 bases identical to TRBD2. CDR3 in amino acids: CASSPLGEGSRNEQFF. CDR3 coding DNA: TGTGCCAGCAGCCCCCTGGGGGAGGGCTCTAGAAATGAGCAGTTCTTC.